This T cell receptor beta chain was identified during a study of cytomegalovirus exposure and HLA in healthy donors. Researchers ran the PCR with 60 Vbeta and 13 Jbeta primers. Data came from immunoSEQ multiplex PCR; TCRdb stores just in-frame clones and leaves some out. The data hold about 130,000 clones, with around 83% observed a single time. This clone was detected only once. Its antigen remains unidentified. Notes on the study in general: A later analysis found common viral pathogens apparently linked to several of the most significant clusters. Reportedly, diagnosis of cytomegalovirus status by the classifier showed high specificity and sensitivity.

From germline, CDR1 is MDHEN and CDR2 SYDVKM. V was pared by 5 bases and J by 4 bases, with 2 bases of the junction left unmatched. The CDR3 is 13 amino acids. The chain is built from TRBV28 and TRBJ1-2; 9 bases are shared with TRBD1. This TCR came from a woman in her 30s in good health and CMV-seropositive. The sequenced sample consisted of PBMCs. In DNA, the CDR3 is TGTGCCAGCAGTCGACAGGGGGGCTATGGCTACACCTTC. This gives the protein CASSRQGGYGYTF.